This T cell receptor beta chain was recorded in a study of cytomegalovirus exposure and HLA in healthy donors. Looking at the study overall: Roughly 77 million unique TCRs from HLA-typed donors made up an early data release.

The study ran its PCR with 60 Vbeta and 13 Jbeta primers. The table came from immunoSEQ multiplex PCR; TCRdb's copy has only in-frame clones and leaves some out. Of about 130,000 clones detected, around three quarters appear once; the ten largest clones hold roughly an eighth. Trimming shortened V by 0 bases and J by 5 bases, and 9 bases separated the two germline ends. Germline assignment: CDR1 SGDLS and CDR2 YYNGEE. CDR3 length: 13 residues. Sequenced: PBMCs. This TCR was recovered from a woman aged 60-75 years in good health and CMV-seropositive. The chain uses TRBV9 and TRBJ2-7; D gene unclear. In DNA form, the CDR3 reads TGTGCCAGCAGCGTAGCCATCGGAGACGAGCAGTACTTC. Translating gives CASSVAIGDEQYF.